This T cell receptor beta chain was identified in a study of blood T cell repertoires in COVID-19. In the study's own analysis: Researchers report that nucleated cell counts were estimated from reference gene primer amplification. Produced via immunoSEQ multiplex PCR; TCRdb's table is partial and in-frame only. V, J and clone size are those of that table, while D and trimming were read from the DNA. The data contain approximately 390,000 clones, around 91% of them seen just once; the ten biggest clones take up about 6.8%. Per the germline V gene, CDR1 is SGHRS and CDR2 is YFSETQ. This CDR3 comprises 20 residues. The junction had 19 bases not matched to a gene; V was cut back by 4 bases and J by 6 bases.

The chain combines TRBV5-1 with TRBJ2-1, with 13 bases lining up with TRBD2. Sequencing input: peripheral blood. The origin of this receptor is a young man with active or convalescent COVID-19. CDR3 residues: CASSQLPGTSGTLGGNEQFF. The DNA of the CDR3 is TGCGCCAGCAGCCAATTACCCGGGACTAGCGGGACCCTCGGTGGCAATGAGCAGTTCTTC.